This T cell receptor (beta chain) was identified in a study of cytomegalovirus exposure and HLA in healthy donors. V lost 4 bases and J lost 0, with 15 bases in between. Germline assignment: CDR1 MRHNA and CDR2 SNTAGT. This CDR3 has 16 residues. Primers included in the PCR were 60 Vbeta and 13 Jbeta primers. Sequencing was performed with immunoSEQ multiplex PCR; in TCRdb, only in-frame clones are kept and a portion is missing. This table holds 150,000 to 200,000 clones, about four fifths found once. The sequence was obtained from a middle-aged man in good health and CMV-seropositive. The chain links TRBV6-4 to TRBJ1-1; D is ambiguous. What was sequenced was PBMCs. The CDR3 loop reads CASSGQAESLNTEAFF. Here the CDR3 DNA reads TGTGCCAGCAGTGGCCAGGCCGAGTCCTTGAACACTGAAGCTTTCTTT.